Below are 32 T cell receptor beta chains sequenced from a single sample in a study of graft-versus-host responses after intestinal transplantation. Libraries were prepared by immunoSEQ multiplex PCR; TCRdb keeps only in-frame clonotypes and omits some of them. The repertoire holds around 43,000 clones, roughly 91% seen once, with 4% to 4.5% in the top ten. The source was PBMCs, collected 524 days after transplant. The source of these receptors is a human patient who received an intestinal transplant, so some T cells may come from the graft donor.

V gene TRBV29-1 combines with J gene TRBJ2-2; no reliable D call. There are 14 residues in the CDR3. Germline V gives CDR1 SQVTM, CDR2 ANQGSEA. Deletions cut 5 bases from V and 0 bases from J, with 10 bases between. The CDR3 loop reads CSVRVAANTGELFF. The CDR3 DNA is TGCAGCGTTCGGGTGGCGGCGAACACCGGGGAGCTGTTTTTT.

This chain links TRBV9 with TRBJ2-3; 11 bases fit TRBD2. Germline lookup yields CDR1 SGDLS and CDR2 YYNGEE. This CDR3 is built from 17 residues. With V trimmed by 4 bases and J by 4 bases, 11 bases remained unmatched. Here the CDR3 reads CASSRTGVAGGPDTQYF. CDR3 DNA: TGTGCCAGCAGCCGCACCGGAGTAGCGGGAGGGCCAGATACGCAGTATTTT.

J is TRBJ1-1 and V is TRBV19; D unclear. The CDR3 contains 13 residues. Looked up from germline, CDR1 is LNHDA and CDR2 is SQIVND (reference sequence). The V gene lost 7 bases and the J gene lost 7 bases, with 16 bases spanning the gap. CDR3 nucleotide sequence: TGTGCCAGTAACTATCCAGGTTCGGGTGAAGCTTTCTTT. Translating it yields CASNYPGSGEAFF.

This clone is a singleton in its sample. The chain recombines TRBV28 with TRBJ2-1, with TRBD2 as a possible D gene (5 bases). Germline V gene data show CDR1 as MDHEN and CDR2 as SYDVKM. Between the trimmed V and J ends, which lost 7 bases and 2 bases, there was a span of 15 bases. The CDR3 is 15 amino acids. CDR3 loop: CASTLASDTYNEQFF. The CDR3 nucleotides read TGTGCCAGCACTCTAGCATCCGACACCTACAATGAGCAGTTCTTC.

The chain couples TRBV19 to TRBJ2-7, with 7 bases lining up with TRBD2. The trim removed 6 bases at V and 6 bases at J, leaving 8 bases unmatched. The CDR3 is 13 residues long. Germline V lookup: CDR1 LNHDA, CDR2 SQIVND (reference sequence). The CDR3 reads CASSSLTSREQYF. CDR3 sequence (DNA): TGTGCCAGTAGCTCTTTGACTAGCCGCGAGCAGTACTTC.

This chain links TRBV4-2 with TRBJ2-5; possibly TRBD2 for D (5 bases). From germline, CDR1 is LGHNA and CDR2 YNFKEQ. CDR3 length equals 14 residues. With 0 bases removed from V and 2 bases from J, the gap between germline ends came to 7 bases. The CDR3 spells CASSQERGQETQYF. CDR3 DNA: TGTGCCAGCAGCCAAGAACGGGGTCAAGAGACCCAGTACTTC.

V is TRBV10-3 and J is TRBJ2-5; 10 positions agree with TRBD1. After removal of 6 bases from V and 2 bases from J, the junction contained 3 bases not matched to a gene. The germline gives CDR1 ENHRY, CDR2 SYGVKD. This CDR3 region has 14 residues. CDR3 residues: CAIRPGQGQETQYF. The CDR3 nucleotides read TGTGCCATCAGACCGGGACAGGGGCAAGAGACCCAGTACTTC.

This clone was counted a single time. The chain links TRBV4-2 to TRBJ2-5; 11 bases are shared with TRBD2. The CDR3 spans 15 residues. Germline V CDR1 and CDR2: LGHNA, YNFKEQ. Trimming cost V 4 bases and J 10 bases; bases outside gene matches: 11. CDR3 amino acids: CASSPGVAGGPGQYF. For the CDR3, the DNA is TGTGCCAGCAGCCCCGGGGTAGCGGGAGGGCCGGGCCAGTACTTC.

The chain is built from TRBV10-3 and TRBJ1-1, with D perhaps TRBD1 (6 bases). V was clipped by 6 bases and J by 5 bases, with 10 bases between them. Germline values: CDR1 ENHRY, CDR2 SYGVKD. The CDR3 has 12 residues. The CDR3 nucleotides are TGTGCCATCAGGGATACAGGGACTGAAGCTTTCTTT. This encodes CAIRDTGTEAFF.

Notes on this clone: The junction differs from germline at one of its ends, possibly a read error. CDR3 sequence reads: CASNELASSYNEQFF. CDR3 bases: TGTGCCAGCAATGAACTAGCGAGTTCCTACAATGAGCAGTTCTTC. The chain combines TRBV2 with TRBJ2-1, with 7 bases fitting TRBD2. From germline, CDR1 is SNHLY and CDR2 FYNNEI. The CDR3 sequence is 15 residues long.

V is TRBV5-4 and J is TRBJ1-2; D unresolved. Germline-derived CDR1 and CDR2 are SGHNT and YYREEE (reference sequence). Trimming removed 0 bases at V and 1 base at J, with 4 bases between. The CDR3 spans 13 residues. The CDR3 region has the DNA TGTGCCAGCAGCTTGGAGAATAACTATGGCTACACCTTC. Protein sequence: CASSLENNYGYTF.

This rearrangement joins TRBV30 to TRBJ2-7, with unresolved D. The CDR3 sequence is 12 residues long. V lost 0 bases and J 3 bases, leaving 6 bases between the germline ends. From germline, CDR1 is GTSNPN and CDR2 SVGIG (reference sequence). The CDR3: CAWSVGFYEQYF. For the CDR3, the DNA is TGTGCCTGGAGTGTAGGTTTCTACGAGCAGTACTTC.

A few counts support this clone. This rearrangement joins TRBV7-9 to TRBJ2-7, with unresolved D. With 4 bases removed from V and 3 bases from J, the gap between germline ends came to 7 bases. The CDR3 contains 12 residues. Germline V lookup: CDR1 SEHNR, CDR2 FQNEAQ (reference sequence). The CDR3 DNA follows: TGTGCCAGCAGCTCCCCTTACTACGAGCAGTACTTC. Translated: CASSSPYYEQYF.

This sequence joins TRBV5-6 and TRBJ1-4, with 8 bases fitting TRBD1. V was pared by 5 bases and J by 4 bases, with 7 bases of the junction left unmatched. This CDR3 spans 15 amino acids. Germline-derived CDR1 and CDR2 are SGHDT and YYEEEE. CDR3 sequence: CASSFAGQGNEKLFF. The DNA of the CDR3 is TGTGCCAGCAGTTTCGCCGGACAGGGTAATGAAAAACTGTTTTTT. The whole variable domain, filled in from reference TRBV5-6 and TRBJ1-4, reads DAGVTQSPTHLIKTRGQQVTLRCSPKSGHDTVSWYQQALGQGPQFIFQYYEEEERQRGNFPDRFSGHQFPNYSSELNVNALLLGDSALYLCASSFAGQGNEKLFFGSGTQLSVL.

The chain combines TRBV19 with TRBJ1-2; 9 bases map to TRBD1. CDR3 length equals 15 residues. CDR1 and CDR2 (germline): LNHDA, SQIVND (reference sequence). The J segment lost 4 bases and the V segment lost 0 bases, leaving 3 bases of the junction unmatched. The CDR3 loop reads CASSIEDRGTYGYTF. DNA of the CDR3: TGTGCCAGTAGTATAGAAGACAGGGGGACCTATGGCTACACCTTC.

This chain uses TRBV18 with TRBJ2-1; weak D call: TRBD1 (5 bases). The CDR3 is 14 residues long. Germline CDR1 is KGHSH and CDR2 is LQKENI. Trimming removed 3 bases at V and 7 bases at J, with 13 bases between. Here the CDR3 DNA reads TGTGCCAGCTCACCGGGTGTGGGGCGGAATGAGCAGTTCTTC. It codes for CASSPGVGRNEQFF.

This chain connects TRBV5-4 to TRBJ2-3; D remains ambiguous. The CDR3 runs to 15 residues. Trimming pared 0 bases from V and 0 bases from J, leaving 8 bases between. Germline-derived CDR1 and CDR2 are SGHNT and YYREEE (reference sequence). This CDR3 reads CASSLGRPSTDTQYF. For the CDR3, the DNA is TGTGCCAGCAGCTTGGGCAGGCCGAGCACAGATACGCAGTATTTT.

The rearrangement joins TRBV7-3 to TRBJ2-7; no clear D gene. The CDR3 loop spans 13 amino acids. With 3 bases removed from V and 0 bases from J, the gap between germline ends came to 6 bases. Per the germline V gene, CDR1 is SGHTA and CDR2 is FQGTGA. The chain's CDR3 is CASSLSSSYEQYF. Here the CDR3 DNA reads TGTGCCAGCAGCTTGTCCAGCTCCTACGAGCAGTACTTC.

In DNA form, the CDR3 reads TGTGCCAGCAGCCTCCGGGACAGGGGCCTAAGGGACCAGCCCCAGCATTTT. This gives the protein CASSLRDRGLRDQPQHF. The chain is built from TRBV7-8 and TRBJ1-5; 10 bases fit TRBD1. V lost 5 bases and J lost 7; bases outside the gene matches: 14. The germline V gene encodes CDR1 SGHVS and CDR2 FQNEAQ. The CDR3 contains 17 residues.

The chain couples TRBV19 to TRBJ2-6; D is possibly TRBD2 (6 bases). Germline CDR1 is LNHDA and CDR2 is SQIVND (reference sequence). With 7 bases removed from V and 2 bases from J, the gap between germline ends came to 9 bases. The CDR3 length is 14 residues. The CDR3 here is CASMIAAGANVLTF. The CDR3 DNA follows: TGTGCCAGTATGATAGCGGCTGGGGCCAACGTCCTGACTTTC.

The V call is TRBV2, the J call TRBJ2-7, with D unclear. V shed 3 bases and J shed 3 bases, with 6 bases lying between them. In germline, CDR1 is SNHLY, CDR2 FYNNEI. CDR3 length equals 12 residues. CDR3 DNA: TGTGCCAGCAGTGACAACAGCTACGAGCAGTACTTC. The encoded protein is CASSDNSYEQYF.

As concerns this clone: Sequence at one end of the junction differs from germline and may be a read error. The V call is TRBV7-7, the J call TRBJ2-1; D might be TRBD1 (5 bases). CDR3 length: 13 amino acids. Looked up from germline, CDR1 is SSHAT and CDR2 is FNYEAQ (reference sequence). CDR3 bases: TGTGCTAGCAGCTCAGACAGTTACAATGAGCAGTTCTTC. Its protein product is CASSSDSYNEQFF.

This clone was counted a single time. The chain couples TRBV28 to TRBJ2-1; D uncertain. CDR1 MDHEN and CDR2 SYDVKM come from the germline V gene. With 6 bases removed from V and 0 bases from J, the gap between germline ends came to 6 bases. There are 13 residues in the CDR3. The CDR3 sequence: CASRRPSYNEQFF. CDR3 nucleotides: TGTGCCAGCAGGCGTCCCTCCTACAATGAGCAGTTCTTC.

The V gene is TRBV27, the J gene TRBJ2-2; D perhaps matches TRBD2 (6 bases). Looked up from germline, CDR1 is MNHEY and CDR2 is SMNVEV (reference sequence). Deletions cut 10 bases from V and 2 bases from J, with 20 bases between. The length of the CDR3 is 16 residues. CDR3 sequence: CATGGPRALNTGELFF. CDR3 nucleotides: TGTGCCACCGGAGGGCCAAGGGCCCTCAACACCGGGGAGCTGTTTTTT.

The J gene is TRBJ1-4, the V gene TRBV5-1; D is perhaps TRBD1 (5 bases). CDR1 and CDR2 (germline): SGHRS, YFSETQ. The CDR3 sequence is 16 residues long. The V end was cut by 0 bases, the J end by 0 bases, with 9 bases between. CDR3 in DNA: TGCGCCAGCAGCTTGGAGGGACGGTCAACTAATGAAAAACTGTTTTTT. Encoded protein: CASSLEGRSTNEKLFF.

The chain couples TRBV5-1 to TRBJ2-1; D is perhaps TRBD2 (6 bases). The CDR3 loop spans 14 amino acids. Trimming removed 1 base at V and 7 bases at J, with 12 bases between. Germline V gene lookup returns CDR1 SGHRS and CDR2 YFSETQ. The CDR3 reads CASSLLDYVNEQFF. CDR3 DNA sequence: TGCGCCAGCAGCTTGCTGGACTACGTAAATGAGCAGTTCTTC.

The CDR3 nucleotides are TGTGCCAGCAGTTTTTTATCGGGTACAGATACGCAGTATTTT. This encodes CASSFLSGTDTQYF. The chain recombines TRBV28 with TRBJ2-3; D is unresolved. Germline CDR1 MDHEN, CDR2 SYDVKM. The V end lost 3 bases, the J end lost 3 bases, and 10 bases lay between the germline ends. CDR3 length equals 14 residues.

This chain uses TRBV27 with TRBJ1-5, with D possibly matching TRBD1 (5 bases). CDR3 length: 14 residues. V dropped 4 bases and J dropped 3 bases, with 10 bases sitting between them. CDR1 is MNHEY and CDR2 is SMNVEV in the germline V gene (reference sequence). The CDR3: CASSSRDHNQPQHF. CDR3 DNA sequence: TGTGCCAGCAGTTCCCGGGACCACAATCAGCCCCAGCATTTT.

The CDR3 is CASRLVDRQETQYF. The CDR3 DNA reads as TGTGCCAGCCGGCTTGTCGACAGACAAGAGACCCAGTACTTC. The chain combines TRBV28 with TRBJ2-5; D perhaps matches TRBD1 (5 bases). Germline CDR1 MDHEN, CDR2 SYDVKM. Deletions cut 8 bases from V and 2 bases from J, with 15 bases between. This CDR3 is 14 amino acids long.

Concerning this clone itself: Relative to the germline gene, one junction end is altered; a read error may explain this. V usage is TRBV5-3 and J usage is TRBJ2-3, with 10 bases that match TRBD2. TRBV5-3 is given ORF status, its function remaining uncertain. This CDR3 has 15 residues. CDR3 in DNA: TGTGCCAGCAGCTTGACTAGCGGGAGCACAGATACGCAGTATTTT. This encodes CASSLTSGSTDTQYF.

The rearrangement joins TRBV7-9 to TRBJ2-7; D is possibly TRBD1 (7 bases). V dropped 5 bases and J dropped 2 bases, with 10 bases sitting between them. The length of the CDR3 is 13 residues. Germline CDR1 is SEHNR and CDR2 is FQNEAQ (reference sequence). In DNA form, the CDR3 reads TGTGCCAGCAGCCGCGGGACAGCCTACGAGCAGTACTTC. Residues: CASSRGTAYEQYF.

This sequence joins TRBV5-6 and TRBJ2-5, with 10 bases matching TRBD2. The germline CDR1 and CDR2 sequences are SGHDT and YYEEEE. The CDR3 has 16 residues. J lost 2 bases, V lost 0 bases, and 4 bases had no gene match. CDR3 in amino acids: CASSLALAGKQETQYF. As DNA, the CDR3 is TGTGCCAGCAGCTTGGCACTAGCGGGGAAACAAGAGACCCAGTACTTC.